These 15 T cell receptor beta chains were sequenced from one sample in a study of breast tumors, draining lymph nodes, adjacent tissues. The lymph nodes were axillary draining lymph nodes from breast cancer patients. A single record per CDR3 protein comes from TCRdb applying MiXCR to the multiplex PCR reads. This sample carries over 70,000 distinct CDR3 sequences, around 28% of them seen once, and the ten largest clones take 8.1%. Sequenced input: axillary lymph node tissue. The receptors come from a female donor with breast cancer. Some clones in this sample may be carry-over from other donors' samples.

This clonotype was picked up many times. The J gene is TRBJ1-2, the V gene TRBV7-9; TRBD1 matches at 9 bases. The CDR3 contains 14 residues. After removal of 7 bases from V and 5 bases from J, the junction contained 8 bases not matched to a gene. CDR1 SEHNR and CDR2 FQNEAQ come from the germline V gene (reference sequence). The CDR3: CASTSGGQGYGYTF. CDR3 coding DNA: TGTGCCAGCACCTCAGGAGGACAGGGGTATGGCTACACCTTC.

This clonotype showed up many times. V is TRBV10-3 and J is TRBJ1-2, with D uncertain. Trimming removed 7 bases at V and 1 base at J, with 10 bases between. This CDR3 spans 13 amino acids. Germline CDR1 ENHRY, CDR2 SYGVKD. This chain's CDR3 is CAITPGSNYGYTF. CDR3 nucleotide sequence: TGTGCCATCACACCAGGCAGTAACTATGGCTACACCTTC.

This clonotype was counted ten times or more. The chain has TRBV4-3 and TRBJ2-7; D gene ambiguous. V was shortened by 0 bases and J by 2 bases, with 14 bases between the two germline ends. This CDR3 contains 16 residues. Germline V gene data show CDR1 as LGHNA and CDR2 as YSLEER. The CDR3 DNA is TGCGCCAGCAGCCAAGAGTTGCGGAAGCCTCCCTACGAGCAGTACTTC. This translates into CASSQELRKPPYEQYF.

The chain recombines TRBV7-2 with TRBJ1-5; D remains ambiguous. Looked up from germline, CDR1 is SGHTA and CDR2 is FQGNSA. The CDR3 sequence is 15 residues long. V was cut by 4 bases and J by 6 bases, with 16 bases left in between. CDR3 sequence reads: CASSSVLDFSQPQHF. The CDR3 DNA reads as TGTGCCAGCAGCTCAGTATTGGATTTCAGTCAGCCCCAGCATTTT.

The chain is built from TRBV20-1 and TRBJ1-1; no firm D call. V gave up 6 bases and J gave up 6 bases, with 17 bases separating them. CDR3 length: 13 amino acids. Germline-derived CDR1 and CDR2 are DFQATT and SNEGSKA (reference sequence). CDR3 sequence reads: CSANVATNPEAFF. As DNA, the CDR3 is TGCAGTGCAAATGTCGCGACAAACCCTGAAGCTTTCTTT.

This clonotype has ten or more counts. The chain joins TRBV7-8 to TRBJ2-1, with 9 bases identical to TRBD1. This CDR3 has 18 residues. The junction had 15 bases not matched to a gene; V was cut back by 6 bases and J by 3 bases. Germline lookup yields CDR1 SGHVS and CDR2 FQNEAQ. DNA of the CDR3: TGTGCCAGCAGTGTTTGGGGACAGGGTTTAGCCGACTACAATGAGCAGTTCTTC. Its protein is CASSVWGQGLADYNEQFF.

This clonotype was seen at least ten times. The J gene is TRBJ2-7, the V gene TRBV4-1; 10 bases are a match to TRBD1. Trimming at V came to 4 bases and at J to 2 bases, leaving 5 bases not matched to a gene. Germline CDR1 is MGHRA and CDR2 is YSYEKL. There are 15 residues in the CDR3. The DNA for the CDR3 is TGCGCCAGCAGCCCGGGACAGGGGTTTCCCTACGAGCAGTACTTC. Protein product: CASSPGQGFPYEQYF.

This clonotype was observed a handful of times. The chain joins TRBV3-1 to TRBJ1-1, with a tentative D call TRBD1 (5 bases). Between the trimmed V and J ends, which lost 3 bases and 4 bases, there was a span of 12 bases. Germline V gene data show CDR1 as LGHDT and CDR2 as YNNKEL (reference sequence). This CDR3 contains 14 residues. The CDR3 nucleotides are TGTGCCAGCAGCCATGAAGGGGTGACCACTGAAGCTTTCTTT. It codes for CASSHEGVTTEAFF.

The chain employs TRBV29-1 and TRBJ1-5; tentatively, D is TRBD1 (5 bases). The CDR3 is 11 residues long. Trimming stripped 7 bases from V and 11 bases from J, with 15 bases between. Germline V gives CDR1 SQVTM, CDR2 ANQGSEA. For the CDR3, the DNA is TGCAGCGAAGGGAGGGGAGAGACCCAGCATTTT. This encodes CSEGRGETQHF.

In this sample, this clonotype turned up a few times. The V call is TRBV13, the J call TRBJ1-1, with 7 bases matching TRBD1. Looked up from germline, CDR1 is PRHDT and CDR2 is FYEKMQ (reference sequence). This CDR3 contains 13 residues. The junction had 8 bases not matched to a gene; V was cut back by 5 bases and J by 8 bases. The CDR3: CASSQGDRAEAFF. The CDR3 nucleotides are TGTGCCAGCAGCCAGGGGGATCGGGCAGAAGCTTTCTTT.

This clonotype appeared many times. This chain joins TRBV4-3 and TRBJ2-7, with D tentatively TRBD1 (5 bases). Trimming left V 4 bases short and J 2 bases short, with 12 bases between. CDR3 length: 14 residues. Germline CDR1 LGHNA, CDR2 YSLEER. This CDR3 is CASSLRQRTYEQYF. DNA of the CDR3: TGCGCCAGCAGCCTTAGACAGAGAACCTACGAGCAGTACTTC.

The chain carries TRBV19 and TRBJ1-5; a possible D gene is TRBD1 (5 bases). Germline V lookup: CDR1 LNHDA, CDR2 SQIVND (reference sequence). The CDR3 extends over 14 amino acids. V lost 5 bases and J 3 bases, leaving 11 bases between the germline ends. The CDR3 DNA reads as TGTGCCAGTAGTTACGGGGCCCCCAATCAGCCCCAGCATTTT. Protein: CASSYGAPNQPQHF.

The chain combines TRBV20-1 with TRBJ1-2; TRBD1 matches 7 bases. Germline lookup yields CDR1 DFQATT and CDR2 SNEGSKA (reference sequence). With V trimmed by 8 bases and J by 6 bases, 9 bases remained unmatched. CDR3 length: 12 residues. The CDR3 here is CSTGTDPNGYTF. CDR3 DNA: TGCAGTACCGGGACAGACCCTAATGGCTACACCTTC.

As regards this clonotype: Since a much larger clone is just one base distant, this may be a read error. This chain's CDR3 is CASSRDLEQFF. CDR3 nucleotide sequence: TGTGCCAGCAGCCGGGATTTGGAGCAGTTCTTC. The rearrangement uses TRBV3-1 and TRBJ2-1; D is ambiguous. Trimming removed 4 bases from V and 10 bases from J, with 8 bases in between. Germline V gene lookup returns CDR1 LGHDT and CDR2 YNNKEL (reference sequence). The CDR3 covers 11 residues.

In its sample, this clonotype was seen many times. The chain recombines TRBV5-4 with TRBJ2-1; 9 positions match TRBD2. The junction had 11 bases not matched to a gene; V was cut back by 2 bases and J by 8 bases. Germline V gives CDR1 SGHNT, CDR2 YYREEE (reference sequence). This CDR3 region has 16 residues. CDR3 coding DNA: TGTGCCAGCAGCTTCCCAGCGGGAGGTTATTCCGATGAGCAGTTCTTC. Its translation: CASSFPAGGYSDEQFF.